This T cell receptor beta chain was retrieved from a study of response to subunit inactivated influenza vaccine (dated by TCRdb to between 2017 and 2018). Concerning the study at large: The study used deep quantitative T cell receptor repertoire profiling to track responses to a trivalent subunit inactivated influenza vaccine. What the authors observed across the whole study: It was suggested by the authors that each seasonal influenza vaccination may recruit only a limited number of new T cells.

This clonotype was recorded a few times. No cognate antigen has been identified for it. There are no base qualities to consult, and no much larger clone falls within one base. CDR3 length: 14 amino acids, cysteine to phenylalanine. Only the CDR3 DNA is retained, 42 bases long and in frame from the first base. The trim is 5 bases for V and 3 bases for J, with a gap of 13 bases between the germline ends. From the germline V gene, CDR1 is SGHAT and CDR2 is FQNNGV. Library creation used RT-PCR. These reads were obtained on an Illumina HiSeq 2500. Using fastp at Q25 and MiXCR, TCRdb reprocessed the public reads and kept productive beta chains. Here each entry gathers all rows of one CDR3 protein and keeps the most common genes and DNA. Present in this sample are about 650,000 distinct CDR3 sequences, roughly 15% of which were seen just once. The ten biggest clones cover about 7.4% of the sample.

The TCR sequence derives from a man in his fifties who received an inactivated influenza vaccine. Donor details come from another sample of the same person, matched by shared clones. The material was PBMCs from blood, obtained 14 days before vaccination. Recombination connected TRBV11-2 to TRBJ1-2; the D gene is perhaps TRBD1, on 6 matching bases. Here the CDR3 is given as CASSPNYRDYGYTF. Read as DNA, the sequence is TGTGCCAGCAGCCCTAATTACAGGGACTATGGCTACACCTTC.